These T cell receptor beta chains were read from a single sample in a study of cytomegalovirus exposure and HLA in healthy donors. The data were produced by immunoSEQ multiplex PCR, yet TCRdb's version contains in-frame clones alone and is incomplete. This table has 150,000 to 200,000 clones, approximately 80% appearing once. The specimen was PBMCs. These receptor sequences come from a woman aged 30 to 39 in good health and CMV-seropositive. Each CDR3 is given with its conserved first and last residue. A D gene is named only where the DNA matches it firmly. The size field is filled for only some rows; it gives once, few, many or a size class.

>TRBV11-2|few|TRBJ2-2|NA
CASSPATTGAGELFF
TGTGCCAGCAGCCCCGCCACGACAGGTGCCGGGGAGCTGTTTTTT
>TRBV19|NA|TRBJ2-2|TRBD1
CASSMGPGQGLGPTGELFF
TGTGCCAGTAGTATGGGTCCGGGACAGGGCTTGGGGCCCACCGGGGAGCTGTTTTTT
>TRBV18|NA|TRBJ2-3|NA
CASSPTEDTQYF
TGTGCCAGCTCACCGACTGAGGATACGCAGTATTTT
>TRBV6-1|NA|TRBJ2-7|NA
CASSDFSYEQYF
TGTGCCAGCAGTGACTTCTCCTACGAGCAGTACTTC
>TRBV9|NA|TRBJ2-3|NA
CASSVDSRTDTQYF
TGTGCCAGCAGCGTGGACAGTCGCACAGATACGCAGTATTTT
>TRBV25-1|NA|TRBJ1-5|TRBD1
CASSGRQGESNQPQHF
TGTGCCAGCAGTGGACGACAGGGAGAGAGCAATCAGCCCCAGCATTTT
>TRBV9|few|TRBJ1-2|NA
CASMADYGYTF
TGTGCCAGCATGGCGGACTATGGCTACACCTTC
>TRBV4-3|NA|TRBJ2-7|TRBD1
CASSQGRDRSYEQYF
TGCGCCAGCAGCCAGGGACGGGACAGAAGCTACGAGCAGTACTTC
>TRBV5-1|NA|TRBJ2-5|NA
CASSPGAGAIIETQYF
TGCGCCAGCAGCCCGGGGGCGGGGGCGATTATCGAGACCCAGTACTTC
>TRBV28|few|TRBJ2-7|NA
CASSSFGRGRPYEQYF
TGTGCCAGCAGTTCTTTCGGCAGGGGTAGACCCTACGAGCAGTACTTC
>TRBV6-1|few|TRBJ1-6|NA
CASSGWSSYNSPLHF
TGTGCCAGCAGTGGATGGAGCTCCTATAATTCACCCCTCCACTTT
>TRBV4-2|NA|TRBJ1-5|TRBD1
CASGGQVYNQPQHF
TGTGCCAGCGGGGGACAGGTTTACAATCAGCCCCAGCATTTT
>TRBV10-3|NA|TRBJ1-2|NA
CAISESNTGDYGYTF
TGTGCCATCAGTGAGTCTAACACGGGTGACTATGGCTACACCTTC
>TRBV4-1|NA|TRBJ2-1|NA
CASSQGRTRSYNEQFF
TGCGCCAGCAGCCAAGGGCGGACTCGCTCCTACAATGAGCAGTTCTTC
>TRBV21-1|NA|TRBJ1-2|NA
CASSKMGDSIYGYTF
TGTGCCAGCAGCAAAATGGGGGACAGCATATACGGCTACACCTTC
>TRBV30|NA|TRBJ2-7|TRBD1
CAWTRQGYEQYF
TGTGCCTGGACCCGACAGGGGTACGAGCAGTACTTC
>TRBV5-5|NA|TRBJ2-7|NA
CASTLPKGEAYEQYF
TGTGCCAGCACCCTCCCGAAAGGGGAGGCCTACGAGCAGTACTTC
>TRBV19|NA|TRBJ1-2|NA
CASSIGQLYGYTF
TGTGCCAGTAGTATAGGACAGCTCTATGGCTACACCTTC
>TRBV7-9|NA|TRBJ1-3|NA
CASSSGETIYF
TGTGCCAGCAGCTCCGGGGAAACCATATATTTT
>TRBV5-5|NA|TRBJ2-1|NA
CASSGGSWLNNEQFF
TGTGCCAGCAGCGGGGGCTCTTGGCTCAACAATGAGCAGTTCTTC
>TRBV5-1|NA|TRBJ2-5|TRBD2
CASCLGLAGAQETQYF
TGCGCCAGCTGCTTGGGACTAGCGGGGGCGCAAGAGACCCAGTACTTC
>TRBV9|few|TRBJ1-2|NA
CASSVDSGQYGYTF
TGTGCCAGCAGCGTAGATAGTGGGCAGTATGGCTACACCTTC
>TRBV28|NA|TRBJ1-1|TRBD1
CASSGGTGVNTEAFF
TGTGCCAGCAGTGGCGGGACAGGGGTAAACACTGAAGCTTTCTTT
>TRBV2|NA|TRBJ1-5|TRBD1
CASSATGDQPQHF
TGTGCCAGCAGTGCTACAGGGGATCAGCCCCAGCATTTT
>TRBV5-1|NA|TRBJ2-5|NA
CASSFRLQETQYF
TGCGCCAGCAGCTTCAGACTCCAAGAGACCCAGTACTTC
>TRBV5-4|NA|TRBJ2-3|NA
CASSHWTFGSTDTQYF
TGTGCCAGCAGCCATTGGACTTTTGGAAGCACAGATACGCAGTATTTT
>TRBV9|NA|TRBJ2-3|TRBD2
CASSVELGLGDTDTQYF
TGTGCCAGCAGCGTAGAACTGGGACTAGGGGACACAGATACGCAGTATTTT
>TRBV7-3|few|TRBJ1-2|NA
CASSPSGPGYTF
TGTGCCAGCAGCCCTAGCGGTCCTGGCTACACCTTC
>TRBV6-5|once|TRBJ1-2|NA
CASSLVRTANYGYTF
TGTGCCAGCAGTCTAGTCAGGACAGCTAACTATGGCTACACCTTC
>TRBV5-6|NA|TRBJ2-5|TRBD2
CASSLASGVQETQYF
TGTGCCAGCAGCTTGGCCAGCGGGGTCCAAGAGACCCAGTACTTC
>TRBV6-5|NA|TRBJ1-2|NA
CASSYSGTKYYGYTF
TGTGCCAGCAGTTACTCAGGGACAAAGTACTACGGCTACACCTTC
>TRBV15|NA|TRBJ2-3|NA
CATSRVRGLTDTQYF
TGTGCCACCAGCAGAGTGAGGGGGTTGACAGATACGCAGTATTTT
>TRBV9|NA|TRBJ1-5|NA
CASSAEFNQPQHF
TGTGCCAGCAGCGCCGAGTTCAATCAGCCCCAGCATTTT
>TRBV7-3|NA|TRBJ2-5|TRBD2
CASSLGGVAGYQETQYF
TGTGCCAGCAGCTTAGGGGGGGTAGCGGGGTACCAAGAGACCCAGTACTTC